These 10 T cell receptor beta chains were all obtained from the same sample, sequenced in a study of T cell responses to AZD1222 COVID-19 vaccine (dated by TCRdb to the early 2020s). The sample's time point label, in plain terms: baseline before first vaccination. Preparation of the library involved the immunoSEQ multiplex PCR assay. The clones in this table, taken by TCRdb from immuneACCESS, are in-frame only. Not every clone is retained; where verified, under half of the shortfall comes from an unresolved V gene, and the cause of the rest is unknown. The sample table lists 75,000 to 95,000 clones, around 83% of them with a count of one. The ten largest account for approximately 13% of the sample. Sequences were derived from peripheral blood, sampled on day 0 of AZD1222 vaccination. The source of these receptors is an adult in good health.

This clone was seen a few times. This chain links TRBV28 with TRBJ1-1; tentative D call: TRBD1 (6 bases). The CDR3 is 16 residues long. Germline CDR1 is MDHEN and CDR2 is SYDVKM. V was clipped by 5 bases and J by 0 bases, with 16 bases between them. The CDR3 sequence is CASSNGQGYVNTEAFF. The CDR3 DNA is TGTGCCAGCAGTAACGGGCAGGGGTATGTGAACACTGAAGCTTTCTTT.

In DNA, the CDR3 is TGTGCCAGCAGCCCTGAGGGGAATTCACCCCTCCACTTT. Its translation: CASSPEGNSPLHF. V usage is TRBV11-2 and J usage is TRBJ1-6, with D possibly matching TRBD1 (5 bases). Germline V lookup: CDR1 SGHAT, CDR2 FQNNGV. CDR3 length: 13 residues. V lost 5 bases and J lost 7, with 9 bases in between.

The chain is built from TRBV6-8 and TRBJ1-5, with D unclear. Germline lookup yields CDR1 MNHGY and CDR2 SAAAGT. The germline V and J ends were trimmed by 8 bases and 6 bases, with 14 bases remaining between them. The CDR3 length is 13 residues. CDR3 region: CASGPGSCQPQHF. The CDR3 bases are TGTGCCAGCGGCCCCGGGTCTTGTCAGCCCCAGCATTTT.

This clone appeared a few times. J is TRBJ1-3 and V is TRBV28; D not resolved. The CDR3 loop spans 16 amino acids. V lost 1 base to trimming and J lost 0 bases, with 10 bases between them. Germline loops: CDR1 MDHEN, CDR2 SYDVKM. The CDR3 sequence is CASSLLVGFSGNTIYF. Here the CDR3 DNA reads TGTGCCAGCAGTTTATTAGTCGGATTCTCTGGAAACACCATATATTTT.

V usage is TRBV6-2 or TRBV6-3 and J usage is TRBJ1-1; unclear D gene. The CDR3 consists of 12 residues. Germline assignment: CDR1 MNHEY and CDR2 SVGEGT. Between the trimmed V and J ends, which lost 3 bases and 5 bases, there was a span of 7 bases. The CDR3 nucleotides read TGTGCCAGCAGTTATGTGGGAACTGAAGCTTTCTTT. Translated, it gives CASSYVGTEAFF.

The chain links TRBV9 to TRBJ2-7, with D unresolved. Germline V gene data show CDR1 as SGDLS and CDR2 as YYNGEE. Trimming removed 4 bases at V and 0 bases at J, with 8 bases between. The CDR3 is 13 residues long. CDR3 sequence (DNA): TGTGCCAGCAGCCCAGGACCCTCCTACGAGCAGTACTTC. It yields the protein CASSPGPSYEQYF.

The chain is built from TRBV28 and TRBJ2-1; TRBD2 matches 10 bases. Germline V gene data show CDR1 as MDHEN and CDR2 as SYDVKM. The CDR3 has 13 residues. V lost 5 bases to trimming and J lost 15 bases; unmatched junction nucleotides: 10. Here the CDR3 reads CASSVLAGEVWFF. In DNA, the CDR3 is TGTGCCAGCAGTGTCCTAGCGGGGGAGGTTTGGTTCTTC. Based on the CDR3 plus reference TRBV28 and TRBJ2-1, the full variable domain is DVKVTQSSRYLVKRTGEKVFLECVQDMDHENMFWYRQDPGLGLRLIYFSYDVKMKEKGDIPEGYSVSREKKERFSLILESASTNQTSMYLCASSVLAGEVWFFGPGTRLTVL.

J is TRBJ2-7 and V is TRBV5-1; a possible D gene is TRBD1 (6 bases). Germline V lookup: CDR1 SGHRS, CDR2 YFSETQ. V shed 4 bases and J shed 6 bases, with 14 bases lying between them. The CDR3 spans 13 residues. CDR3 in amino acids: CASSLGGLGEQYF. The CDR3 DNA follows: TGCGCCAGCAGCCTAGGGGGATTGGGCGAGCAGTACTTC. Full variable domain (outside the CDR3, taken from reference TRBV5-1 and TRBJ2-7): KAGVTQTPRYLIKTRGQQVTLSCSPISGHRSVSWYQQTPGQGLQFLFEYFSETQRNKGNFPGRFSGRQFSNSRSEMNVSTLELGDSALYLCASSLGGLGEQYFGPGTRLTVT.

This chain joins TRBV27 and TRBJ1-2; D is unresolved. V gave up 5 bases and J gave up 5 bases, with 15 bases separating them. The CDR3 spans 14 residues. Germline loops: CDR1 MNHEY, CDR2 SMNVEV (reference sequence). The CDR3 spells CASSVGRGLYGYTF. The CDR3 DNA follows: TGTGCCAGCAGTGTTGGTCGGGGTTTGTATGGCTACACCTTC.

This chain uses TRBV5-1 with TRBJ1-4, with D possibly matching TRBD1 (6 bases). The CDR3 is made up of 15 amino acids. Trimming left V 1 base short and J 5 bases short, with 12 bases between. Germline CDR1 SGHRS, CDR2 YFSETQ. CDR3 sequence reads: CASSLLGGPNEKLFF. In nucleotides, the CDR3 is TGCGCCAGCAGCTTGCTCGGGGGGCCGAATGAAAAACTGTTTTTT.